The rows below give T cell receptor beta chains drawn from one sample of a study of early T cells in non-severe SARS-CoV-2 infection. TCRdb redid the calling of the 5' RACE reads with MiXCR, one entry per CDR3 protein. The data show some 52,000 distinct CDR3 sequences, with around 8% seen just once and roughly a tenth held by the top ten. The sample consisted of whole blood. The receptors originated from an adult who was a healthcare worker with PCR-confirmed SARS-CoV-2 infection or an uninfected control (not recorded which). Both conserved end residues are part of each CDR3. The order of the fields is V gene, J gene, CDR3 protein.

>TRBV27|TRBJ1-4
CASSSISGAEKLFF
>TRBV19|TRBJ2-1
CASSWDRGNNEQFF
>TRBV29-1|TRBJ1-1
CSVELPPQGGAFF
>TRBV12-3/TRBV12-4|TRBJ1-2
CASSQDRVHGYTF
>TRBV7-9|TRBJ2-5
CASSKHGTKLETQYF
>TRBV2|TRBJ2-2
CASSESLAAKAGELFF
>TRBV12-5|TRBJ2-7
CASGSGTPYEQYF
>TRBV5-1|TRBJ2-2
CASRPGTPNTGELFF
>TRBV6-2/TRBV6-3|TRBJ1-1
CASSYSRTMNTEAFF
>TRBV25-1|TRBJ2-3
CASSDLINTQYF
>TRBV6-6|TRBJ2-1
CASSLAGERDEQFF
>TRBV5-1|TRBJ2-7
CASSLKQGANEQYF
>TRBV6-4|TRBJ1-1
CASSVDRATEAFF